What follows is one T cell receptor (beta chain) and its context. The data originate from a study of CD8+CD57+ T cells in acquired aplastic anemia. Study context: There were some 9.8 million reads, on average, for CD4+ cells from healthy donors.

Genomic DNA templated the TCR beta VDJ and CDR3 profiling. One entry per CDR3 protein results from TCRdb running MiXCR on the reads. The table has approximately 170,000 distinct CDR3 sequences, about 64% seen once. Germline V CDR1 and CDR2: MGHDK, SYGVNS. J gave up 10 bases and V 4 bases, and 9 bases lay outside the gene matches. The CDR3 runs to 14 residues. The sample was sorted CD4+, CD8+, or CD8+CD57+ T cells (not recorded which) from PBMCs. J is TRBJ2-1 and V is TRBV25-1; 8 nucleotides match TRBD1. The TCR sequence derives from a human donor in good health. CDR3 sequence (DNA): TGTGCCAGCAGTGGACTGGACAGGGTGGGAGAGCAGTTCTTC. As protein: CASSGLDRVGEQFF. The entire variable domain, with the rest obtained from reference TRBV25-1 and TRBJ2-1, is as follows: EADIYQTPRYLVIGTGKKITLECSQTMGHDKMYWYQQDPGMELHLIHYSYGVNSTEKGDLSSESTVSRIRTEHFPLTLESARPSHTSQYLCASSGLDRVGEQFFGPGTRLTVL.